The 7 T cell receptor beta chains below all came from one sample that was sequenced in a study of T-cell reconstitution after alpha-beta-depleted transplantation in children. TCRbeta library preparation incorporated unique molecular identifiers. TCRdb re-called the PCR reads through MiXCR, storing one row per CDR3 protein. The sample consists of approximately 800,000 distinct CDR3 sequences, around 15% of them appearing once. The material sequenced was PBMCs, mostly from graft donor cells, taken 360 days after TCRalphabeta/CD19-depleted stem cell transplant. All receptors derive from a male patient between 10 and 17 years old who had a stem cell transplant for acute lymphoblastic leukemia, so the T cells may come from the graft donor.

The chain joins TRBV19 to TRBJ2-7; perhaps TRBD2 as D (5 bases). The CDR3 runs 16 residues. The ends were cut back, 6 bases at V and 0 bases at J, with 18 bases in the middle. Germline-derived CDR1 and CDR2 are LNHDA and SQIVND (reference sequence). The CDR3, as DNA: TGTGCCAGTAGCTCGTCGAGGACTTGGAGCTCCTACGAGCAGTACTTC. This sequence encodes CASSSSRTWSSYEQYF.

In its sample, this clonotype was seen a few times. The chain couples TRBV30 to TRBJ1-3, with D perhaps TRBD1 (5 bases). The CDR3 runs 17 residues. Trimming cost V 2 bases and J 1 base, with 18 bases left between them. From germline, CDR1 is GTSNPN and CDR2 SVGIG (reference sequence). CDR3 sequence reads: CAWSTGRGGSSGNTIYF. DNA of the CDR3: TGTGCCTGGAGTACCGGCCGGGGGGGATCATCTGGAAACACCATATATTTT.

This clonotype was recorded many times. This chain joins TRBV28 and TRBJ1-5; TRBD1 is a possible D gene (5 bases). Germline V gene sequence: CDR1 MDHEN, CDR2 SYDVKM. The CDR3 consists of 14 residues. Between the trimmed V and J ends, which lost 0 bases and 11 bases, there was a span of 14 bases. CDR3 bases: TGTGCCAGCAGTTTATGGGGGCCGCTCTTGGCCCAGCATTTT. Translated: CASSLWGPLLAQHF.

The rearrangement uses TRBV28 and TRBJ2-6; no definite D call. V dropped 7 bases and J dropped 0 bases, with 13 bases sitting between them. Germline CDR1 reads MDHEN; CDR2 reads SYDVKM. The CDR3 has 16 amino acids. The CDR3 DNA reads TGTGCCAGCACCCCGGGTCCCCACTCTGGGGCCAACGTCCTGACTTTC. It specifies CASTPGPHSGANVLTF. The full variable domain, in which reference TRBV28 and TRBJ2-6 provide the parts outside the CDR3, is DVKVTQSSRYLVKRTGEKVFLECVQDMDHENMFWYRQDPGLGLRLIYFSYDVKMKEKGDIPEGYSVSREKKERFSLILESASTNQTSMYLCASTPGPHSGANVLTFGAGSRLTVL.

This clonotype was seen a few times. The V gene is TRBV11-2, the J gene TRBJ2-1; D tentatively reads TRBD1 or TRBD2 (5 bases each). From germline, CDR1 is SGHAT and CDR2 FQNNGV. The CDR3 has 14 residues. V lost 2 bases to trimming and J lost 6 bases, with 11 bases between them. DNA for the CDR3: TGTGCCAGCAGCTTACGGGGCGACCCCAATGAGCAGTTCTTC. It codes for CASSLRGDPNEQFF.

This clonotype came up a few times. The CDR3: CSAPGTGYIDTQYF. DNA for the CDR3: TGCAGTGCTCCCGGGACAGGGTATATAGATACGCAGTATTTT. The V call is TRBV20-1, the J call TRBJ2-3, with 9 bases identical to TRBD1. The CDR3 covers 14 residues. CDR1 and CDR2 (germline): DFQATT, SNEGSKA (reference sequence). The V segment lost 5 bases and the J segment 5 bases; nucleotides outside the gene matches: 8.

This clonotype was seen many times. The chain recombines TRBV12-3 or TRBV12-4 with TRBJ2-6; 10 nucleotides align to TRBD1. This CDR3 has 15 residues. With 10 bases clipped from V and 1 base from J, the junction kept 4 bases outside the gene matches. Here the CDR3 DNA reads TGTGCCACCAGGGACAGGGGATCTGGGGCCAACGTCCTGACTTTC. Its translation is CATRDRGSGANVLTF.